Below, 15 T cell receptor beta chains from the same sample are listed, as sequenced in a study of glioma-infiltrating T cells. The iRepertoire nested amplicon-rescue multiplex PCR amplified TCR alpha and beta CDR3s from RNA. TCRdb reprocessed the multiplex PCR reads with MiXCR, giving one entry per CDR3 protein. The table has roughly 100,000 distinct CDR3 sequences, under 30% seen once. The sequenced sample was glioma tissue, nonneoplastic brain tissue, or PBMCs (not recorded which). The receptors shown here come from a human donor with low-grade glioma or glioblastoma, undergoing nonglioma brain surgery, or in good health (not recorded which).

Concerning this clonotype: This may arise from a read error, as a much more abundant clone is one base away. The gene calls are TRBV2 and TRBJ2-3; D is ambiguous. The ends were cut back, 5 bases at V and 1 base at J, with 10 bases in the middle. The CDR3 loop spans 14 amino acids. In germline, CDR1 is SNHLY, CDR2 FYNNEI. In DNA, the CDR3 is TGTGCCAGCAGTTCTATAAGGCGCACAGATACGCAGTATTTT. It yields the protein CASSSIRRTDTQYF. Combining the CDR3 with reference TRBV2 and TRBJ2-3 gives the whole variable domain EPEVTQTPSHQVTQMGQEVILRCVPISNHLYFYWYRQILGQKVEFLVSFYNNEISEKSEIFDDQFSVERPDGSNFTLKIRSTKLEDSAMYFCASSSIRRTDTQYFGPGTRLTVL.

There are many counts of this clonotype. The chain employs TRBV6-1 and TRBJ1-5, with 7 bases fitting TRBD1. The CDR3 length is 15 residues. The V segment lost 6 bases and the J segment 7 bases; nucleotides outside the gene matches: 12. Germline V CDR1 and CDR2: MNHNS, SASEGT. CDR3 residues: CASSRTNRGGQPQHF. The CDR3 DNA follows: TGTGCCAGCAGCCGCACTAACAGGGGAGGACAGCCCCAGCATTTT.

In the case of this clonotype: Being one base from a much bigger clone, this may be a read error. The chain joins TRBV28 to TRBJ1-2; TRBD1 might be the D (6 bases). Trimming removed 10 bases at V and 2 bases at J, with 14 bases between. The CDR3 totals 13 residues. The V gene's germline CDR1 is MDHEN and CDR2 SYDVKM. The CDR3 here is CAIQGHINYGYTF. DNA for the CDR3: TGTGCCATCCAGGGACATATAAACTATGGCTACACCTTC.

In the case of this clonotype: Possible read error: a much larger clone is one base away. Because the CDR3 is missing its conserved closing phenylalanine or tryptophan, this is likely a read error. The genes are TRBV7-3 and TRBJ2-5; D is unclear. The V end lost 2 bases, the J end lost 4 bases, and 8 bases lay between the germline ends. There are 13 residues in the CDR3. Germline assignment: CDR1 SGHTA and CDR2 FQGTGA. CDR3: CASSLGQAETQYL. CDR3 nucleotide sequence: TGTGCCAGCAGCTTAGGGCAGGCAGAGACCCAGTACTTA.

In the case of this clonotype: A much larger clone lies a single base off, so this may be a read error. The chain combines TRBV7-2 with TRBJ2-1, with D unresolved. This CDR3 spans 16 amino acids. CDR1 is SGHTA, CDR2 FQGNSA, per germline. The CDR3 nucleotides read TGTGCCAGCAGCTTACGTCTACTGTCTCCCTACAATGAGAAGTTCTTC. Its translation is CASSLRLLSPYNEKFF.

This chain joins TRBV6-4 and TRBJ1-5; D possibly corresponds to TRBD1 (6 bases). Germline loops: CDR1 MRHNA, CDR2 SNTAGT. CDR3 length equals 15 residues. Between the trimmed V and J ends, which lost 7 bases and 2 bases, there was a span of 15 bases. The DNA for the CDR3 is TGTGCCAGCAAGATCGACAGGTCTGGCAATCAGCCCCAGCATTTT. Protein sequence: CASKIDRSGNQPQHF.

CDR3 bases: TGTGCCAGCTATATAAATGAAAAACTGTTTTTT. Translation: CASYINEKLFF. The J gene is TRBJ1-4, the V gene TRBV2; D gene unclear. Germline CDR1 is SNHLY and CDR2 is FYNNEI. The CDR3 has 11 residues. V was cut by 8 bases and J by 5 bases, with 6 bases left in between.

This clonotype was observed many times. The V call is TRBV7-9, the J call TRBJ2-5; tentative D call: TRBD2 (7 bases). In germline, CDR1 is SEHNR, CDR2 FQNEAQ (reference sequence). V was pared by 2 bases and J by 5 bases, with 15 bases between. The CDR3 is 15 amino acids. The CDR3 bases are TGTGCCAGCAGCTTAAAGTGGGGGGGCGAGGAGACCCAGTACTTC. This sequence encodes CASSLKWGGEETQYF.

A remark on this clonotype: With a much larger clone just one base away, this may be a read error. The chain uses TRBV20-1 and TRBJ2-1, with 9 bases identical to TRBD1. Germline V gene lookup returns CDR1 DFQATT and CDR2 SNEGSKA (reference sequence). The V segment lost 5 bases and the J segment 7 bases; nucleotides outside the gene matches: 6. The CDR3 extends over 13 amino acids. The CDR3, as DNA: TGCAGTGCTGTCGGGACAGGGTTGAATGAGCAGTTCTTC. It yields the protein CSAVGTGLNEQFF.

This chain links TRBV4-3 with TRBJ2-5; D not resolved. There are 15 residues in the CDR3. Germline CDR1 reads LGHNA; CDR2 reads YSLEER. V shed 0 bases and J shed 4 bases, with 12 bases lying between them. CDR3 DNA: TGCGCCAGCAGCCAAGAGCCCCGGCCTTCAGAGACCCAGTACTTC. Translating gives CASSQEPRPSETQYF.

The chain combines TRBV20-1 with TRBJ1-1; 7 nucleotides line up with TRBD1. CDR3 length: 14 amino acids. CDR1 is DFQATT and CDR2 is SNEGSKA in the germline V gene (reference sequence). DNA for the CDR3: TGCAGCGCCCCAAACCTTGACAGGGAAACTGAAGCTTTCTTT. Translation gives CSAPNLDRETEAFF.

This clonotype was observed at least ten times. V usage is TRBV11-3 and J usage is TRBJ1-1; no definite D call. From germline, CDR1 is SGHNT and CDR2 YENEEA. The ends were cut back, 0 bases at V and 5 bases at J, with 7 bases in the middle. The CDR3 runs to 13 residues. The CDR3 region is CASSLESRTEAFF. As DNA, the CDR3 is TGTGCCAGCAGCTTAGAGTCACGGACTGAAGCTTTCTTT. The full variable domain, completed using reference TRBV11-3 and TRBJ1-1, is EAGVVQSPRYKIIEKKQPVAFWCNPISGHNTLYWYLQNLGQGPELLIRYENEEAVDDSQLPKDRFSAERLKGVDSTLKIQPAELGDSAVYLCASSLESRTEAFFGQGTRLTVV.

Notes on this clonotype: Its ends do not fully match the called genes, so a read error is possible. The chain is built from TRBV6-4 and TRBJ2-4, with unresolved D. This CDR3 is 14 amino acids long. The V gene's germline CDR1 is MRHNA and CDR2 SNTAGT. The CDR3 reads CTSSDSISENIQYF. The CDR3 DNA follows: TGTACCAGCAGTGACTCGATCTCTGAAAACATTCAGTACTTC.

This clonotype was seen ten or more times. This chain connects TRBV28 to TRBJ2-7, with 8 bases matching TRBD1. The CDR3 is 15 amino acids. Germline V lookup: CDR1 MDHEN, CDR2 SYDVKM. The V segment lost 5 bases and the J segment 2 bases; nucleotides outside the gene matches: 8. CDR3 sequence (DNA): TGTGCCAGCAGTCTTCCAACGACAGGGGCCTACGAGCAGTACTTC. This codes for CASSLPTTGAYEQYF.

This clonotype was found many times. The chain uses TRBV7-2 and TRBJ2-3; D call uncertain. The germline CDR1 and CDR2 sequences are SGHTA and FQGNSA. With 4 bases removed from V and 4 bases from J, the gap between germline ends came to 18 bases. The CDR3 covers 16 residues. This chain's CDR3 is CASSSRPPFKADTQYF. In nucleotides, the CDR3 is TGTGCCAGCAGCTCCCGTCCGCCATTTAAGGCAGATACGCAGTATTTT.